This TCR beta chain was sequenced for a study of T cells in localized non-small cell lung cancer. On this clone: Antigen specificity is unknown.

The CDR3 runs to 17 residues. The V end lost 5 bases, the J end lost 5 bases, and 21 bases lay between the germline ends. Germline assignment: CDR1 SGHVS and CDR2 FQNEAQ. Study results and limitations: A raised T cell density in blood coincided with lengthier overall survival. Only one tumor region was sequenced, so heterogeneity remains possible. Median around 54 top-100 tumor clones were shared with paired adjacent lung.

Data came from immunoSEQ multiplex PCR; TCRdb stores just in-frame clones and leaves some out. In the table there are fewer than 100,000 clones, over 75% of which are singletons. The V gene is TRBV7-8, the J gene TRBJ1-4; D is possibly TRBD1 (5 bases). Material: peripheral blood, obtained before any cancer treatment. This clonotype was obtained from a female donor of 60 years or more with stage I lung adenocarcinoma. For the CDR3, the DNA is TGTGCCAGCAGCATGGGGAACCCAAGACGGGGGAATGAAAAACTGTTTTTT. This codes for CASSMGNPRRGNEKLFF.